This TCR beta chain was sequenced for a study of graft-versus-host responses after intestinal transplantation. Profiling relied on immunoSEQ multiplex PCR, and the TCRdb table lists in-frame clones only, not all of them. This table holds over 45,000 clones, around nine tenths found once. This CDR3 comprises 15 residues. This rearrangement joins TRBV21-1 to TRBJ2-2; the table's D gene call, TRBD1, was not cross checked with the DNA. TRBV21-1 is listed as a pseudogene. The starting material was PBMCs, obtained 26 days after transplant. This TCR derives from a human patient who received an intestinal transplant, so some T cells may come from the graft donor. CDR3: CASSSPGANTGELFF. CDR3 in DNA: TGTGCCAGCAGCAGTCCAGGGGCGAACACCGGGGAGCTGTTTTTT.